Below, one TCR beta chain is given with its context. This clone was detected only once. No antigen is known for it. Base qualities are not recorded, but no much larger clone differs from it by a single base. Library construction relied on the immunoSEQ multiplex PCR assay. A mixture of 60 forward primers for TCR Vbeta segments and 13 reverse primers for TCR Jbeta segments was used in the multiplex PCR. A multiplex PCR assay on genomic DNA amplified the CDR3 region of rearranged TCR beta genes. The amplified TCR beta libraries were sequenced on the Illumina HiSeq System as 87-base-pair reads. The original methods were these. Across the 700 or so repertoires, a later analysis counted tens of millions of unique TCR beta chains, roughly 11 million of which were shared by at least two donors. To remove PCR and sequencing errors, raw reads were error-corrected and collapsed into unique sequences using a nearest-neighbor algorithm that merged closely related sequences. To assign V, D and J gene segments, CDR3 sequences were aligned to IMGT reference sequences. For a sequence to be retained, at least a six-nucleotide match to both a V gene segment and a J gene segment was required. Rearrangements were classified as productive when the CDR3 lacked stop codons and remained in frame with V and J, and all other rearrangements were classified as non-productive. Following IMGT convention, CDR3 was defined as the stretch from the second conserved V-encoded cysteine to the conserved J-encoded phenylalanine. The earlier analysis of approximately 500 of the donors excluded sequences that lacked an unambiguous match to a single V gene segment. An earlier analysis of several hundred of the donors called V segments functional above 56.7% productive rearrangements and segregating when the between-donor standard deviation exceeded 5%. A statistical classification framework was developed to diagnose cytomegalovirus status using the catalog of TCR beta chain sequences. In a later analysis, TCR nucleotide sequences were compared against IMGT/GENE-DB human TR gene sequences so that V and J genes could be assigned. A later analysis assigned CDR3 sequences and most-parsimonious VDJ recombination scenarios with the TCRdist pipeline. A later analysis defined each TCR beta chain by its CDR3 amino acid sequence plus V-gene family, and excluded reads lacking a unique V-gene family. A later analysis removed 550 to 700 highly shared, low-generation-probability nucleotide sequences to deal with suspected cross-contamination and a sequencing artifact. In a later analysis, a clonal expansion index was calculated for each public chain from normalized within-repertoire ranks of inferred template counts. Generation probabilities in a later analysis came from a VDJ recombination model fitted to out-of-frame rearrangements, and those results were checked against IGoR. Hypergeometric tests were used in a later analysis to score TCR-TCR, TCR-HLA and TCR-CMV co-occurrence, with a repertoire-size bias correction applied to the TCR pairs. A later analysis estimated false discovery rates by permuting HLA or CMV assignments 20 times. In a later analysis, co-occurring TCRs were grouped using DBSCAN, and TCRdist sequence similarity was added for clustering within HLA-allele-positive subsets. Co-occurrence clustering excluded repertoires with fewer than 30,000 or more than 120,000 public chains, plus five with anomalous nucleotide sharing. TCRdb's version of the immuneACCESS table is confined to in-frame rearrangements and falls short of the full clone set. An unresolved V gene accounts for under half of the shortfall where checked; the remainder is of unknown origin. The V and J calls and the clone size are those of that table, but D and trimming were determined from the DNA. This sample holds about 130,000 clones; 83% were observed only once. The top ten clonotypes cover roughly 1.2% of the sample.

Counted from cysteine to phenylalanine, this CDR3 has 14 amino acids. Here the CDR3 DNA is all that survives: 42 bases in frame from base 1. In the germline V gene, CDR1 corresponds to MNHNS and CDR2 to SASEGT. At the junction V is shortened by 6 bases and J by 0 bases; bases outside the gene matches: 3. This entry belongs to a study of cytomegalovirus exposure and HLA in healthy donors (dated by TCRdb to about 2017). Broadly, across the study: An earlier analysis of approximately 640 of the donors reported roughly 270 Gb of sequence data and 117 million unique TCR beta sequences from some 180 million T cells. Approximately 300 gigabases of sequencing data and around 90 million unique TCR sequences made up an early release that covered nearly 650 HLA-typed donors. Among the roughly 400 genotyped donors, approximately 77% belonged to the genetic ancestry cluster associated with self-reported Caucasian donors. The study aimed to test whether cataloging public T cell receptors could reveal signatures of past pathogen exposure. The study profiled the T cell repertoires of fewer than 850 subjects by immunosequencing and related them to cytomegalovirus serostatus. Besides the first cohort of roughly 660 subjects, a separate validation cohort made up of 120 different subjects was used. To predict cytomegalovirus infection status, the study combined high-throughput TCR immunosequencing, statistical association of individual TCRs with disease status, and machine learning. A later analysis re-examined previously published TCR beta repertoires from 600 to 700 donors and added high-resolution HLA genotyping to investigate patterns of TCR occurrence. In the later analysis, no new phenotypic data were used to find candidate immune exposures; instead, reliance was placed on TCR beta sequences and their occurrence across donors. An earlier analysis of 450 to 750 of the donors used high-throughput TCR beta sequencing to judge whether each TCR beta V gene segment behaved as functional or pseudogenic. Donor age, sex, ethnicity and CMV serostatus were collected together with the repertoire data. Genome-wide SNP genotypes for about 60% of the roughly 670 donors were used in a later genetic analysis, which treated that subset as a discovery cohort. Every repertoire in the discovery cohort had been generated on one and the same sequencing platform. Class I and class II HLA loci were covered by the typing at four-digit resolution. Typing coverage varied by locus: roughly 629-640 donors for A, B, C, DRB1 and DQB1; roughly 520 for DQA1; approximately 570 for DPA1; approximately 470 for DPB1. Because of strong linkage in the cohort, 5 or 6 DR-DQ haplotypes were treated as single units for association and clustering. Among over 350 genotyped donors of the cohort, an average of 235,054 unique TCR beta nucleotide sequences were sequenced per donor, around 18% of them non-productive. General conclusions and limits of the study: At a false discovery rate of 0.05, a later analysis linked 15,000 to 20,000 TCR beta sequences to specific HLA alleles. Because the 87-base-pair reads could not distinguish some IMGT-functional V segments, including TRBV6-2 and TRBV6-3, those segments were excluded. Compared with equally common non-associated chains, HLA-associated TCR beta chains in a later analysis were more clonally expanded and had lower generation probabilities. Broadly in line with IMGT annotations, most TCR beta V segments showed up in productive rearrangements about 87% or about 30% of the time in an earlier analysis of around 600 of the donors. According to a later analysis, parvovirus B19, influenza, CMV and Epstein-Barr virus appeared linked to several top co-occurrence clusters. While some public TCRs were present in many individuals, most TCR sequences turned up only very rarely across donors. A later genetic analysis reported fewer N-insertions in productive TCRs among donors in an Asian-associated ancestry cluster than the approximately 700-donor mean. A cluster of highly shared sequence variants was judged likely to represent a technical artifact of the sequencing pipeline. Only TCR beta chains were sequenced in this cohort, and the absence of alpha or paired-chain data limited detectable features. Because counts were too low, roughly 17 rarely observed V segments, including chromosome 9 orphons, were left out of the earlier analysis of over 550 of the donors. According to a later analysis, TCR association rates differed among HLA loci, with DRB1 alleles showing the most associated TCRs and HLA-C alleles showing the fewest. In vitro tests confirmed that a few of the cytomegalovirus-associated TCR beta chains recognize cytomegalovirus antigens. According to a later analysis, most CMV-associated TCR beta chains appeared to be HLA-restricted, and the HLA associations seemed to be driven largely by CMV exposure. According to the authors, the approach could potentially be generalized to other disease states and immunological phenotypes. The presence/absence analyses assumed that sequencing depth was roughly uniform across donors, and that assumption may not be true. Linkage disequilibrium might explain the correlated functional status among segregating V segments, but an unknown experimental factor could not be ruled out. Strong co-occurrence of HLA alleles, especially DR and DQ, made assigning TCR associations to individual alleles difficult. The study gave a list of about 170 TCR beta chains associated with cytomegalovirus. A further reported finding was that TCR beta sequences accurately predicted the HLA-A and HLA-B alleles for most subjects in the first cohort. Because HLA typing was missing for some donors at each locus, association tests included only the typed subset. V-gene and J-gene trimming of TCR beta chains was associated with a missense DCLRE1C variant in a later genetic analysis, and the association was replicated in an independent cohort. The only immune exposure information available for the cohort was CMV serostatus. In both the original and validation cohorts, the classifier was reported to diagnose cytomegalovirus status with high specificity and sensitivity.

The cohort was made up of around 720 healthy bone marrow donors. Cohort members were all nominally healthy when sampled, although unrecorded immune exposures were likely present. The donor tested CMV seronegative, placing the donor among the 350 to 400 seronegative members of the cohort. A peripheral blood sample was collected from each donor, and TCR beta sequencing was performed on peripheral blood mononuclear cells. The Qiagen DNeasy Blood Extraction Kit was used to extract genomic DNA from the blood cell samples. The chain is made from TRBV6-1 and TRBJ2-3, with 7 central nucleotides matching TRBD2. This receptor was identified in a girl aged 2-10 years in good health and CMV-seronegative. The sample taken for sequencing was PBMCs. The nucleotide sequence is TGTGCCAGCAGCGAGCGGGGAAGCACAGATACGCAGTATTTT. It codes for CASSERGSTDTQYF.